This TCR beta chain was sequenced for a study of blood T cell repertoires in COVID-19. Study processing details: Reference gene primer amplification yielded estimated nucleated cell counts. Assay: immunoSEQ multiplex PCR; the TCRdb copy retains only in-frame clones and omits some. V and J calls and clone size are given by that table; D and trimming were obtained from the DNA. The sample holds 250,000 to 300,000 clones, about 89% seen once. V dropped 9 bases and J dropped 2; count of bases not matched to a gene: 6. The CDR3 is made up of 13 amino acids. From germline, CDR1 is SGHAT and CDR2 FQNNGV. The sequenced sample was PBMCs or T cells enriched from blood (not recorded which). The TCR was taken from a woman aged 40 to 50 who had recovered from COVID-19. This chain connects TRBV11-2 to TRBJ1-2; the match to TRBD1 covers 7 bases. The CDR3 is CASDRVLNYGYTF. CDR3 sequence (DNA): TGTGCCAGTGACAGGGTTCTCAACTATGGCTACACCTTC. The complete variable domain, with remaining parts taken from reference TRBV11-2 and TRBJ1-2, reads EAGVAQSPRYKIIEKRQSVAFWCNPISGHATLYWYQQILGQGPKLLIQFQNNGVVDDSQLPKDRFSAERLKGVDSTLKIQPAKLEDSAVYLCASDRVLNYGYTFGSGTRLTVV.